This record looks at one TCR beta chain sequence and its context. What it binds is not known. This sample was taken from a study of T cell responses to AZD1222 COVID-19 vaccine. Study-level results: Seropositive status at baseline applied to only a handful of AZD1222 recipients. Mostly white British, mostly female donors; authors suggested clonal diversity may be underestimated.

The table came from immunoSEQ multiplex PCR; TCRdb's copy has only in-frame clones and leaves some out. The sample yields fewer than 200,000 clones, about 86% seen once. The specimen was peripheral blood, collected 28 days after the second AZD1222 dose. The TCR was taken from an adult who received the AZD1222 COVID-19 vaccine.

CDR3 sequence reads: CASSSLDMSTEAFF. CDR3 nucleotides: TGTGCCAGCAGCTCCTTAGACATGAGCACTGAAGCTTTCTTT. The V and J genes are TRBV7-2 and TRBJ1-1; D is unresolved. Germline lookup yields CDR1 SGHTA and CDR2 FQGNSA. The ends were cut back, 4 bases at V and 4 bases at J, with 13 bases in the middle. The CDR3 extends over 14 amino acids. Full variable domain (outside the CDR3, taken from reference TRBV7-2 and TRBJ1-1): GAGVSQSPSNKVTEKGKDVELRCDPISGHTALYWYRQSLGQGLEFLIYFQGNSAPDKSGLPSDRFSAERTGGSVSTLTIQRTQQEDSAVYLCASSSLDMSTEAFFGQGTRLTVV.